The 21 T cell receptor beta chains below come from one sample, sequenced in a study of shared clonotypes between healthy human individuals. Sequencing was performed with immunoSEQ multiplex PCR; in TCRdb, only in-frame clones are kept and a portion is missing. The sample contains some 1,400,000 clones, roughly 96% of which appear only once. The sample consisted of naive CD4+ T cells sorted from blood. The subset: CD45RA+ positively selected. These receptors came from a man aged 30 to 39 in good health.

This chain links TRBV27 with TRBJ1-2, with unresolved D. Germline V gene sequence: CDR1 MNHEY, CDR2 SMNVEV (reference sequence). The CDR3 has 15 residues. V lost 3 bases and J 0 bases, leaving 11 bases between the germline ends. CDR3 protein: CASSFDGLANYGYTF. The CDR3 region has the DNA TGTGCCAGCAGTTTTGACGGACTAGCTAACTATGGCTACACCTTC.

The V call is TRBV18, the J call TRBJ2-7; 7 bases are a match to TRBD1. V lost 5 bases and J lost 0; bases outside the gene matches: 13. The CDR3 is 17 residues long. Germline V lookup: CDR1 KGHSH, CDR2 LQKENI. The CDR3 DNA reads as TGTGCCAGCTCAGGGACAGTAGGACCTGCTAGCTCCTACGAGCAGTACTTC. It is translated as CASSGTVGPASSYEQYF.

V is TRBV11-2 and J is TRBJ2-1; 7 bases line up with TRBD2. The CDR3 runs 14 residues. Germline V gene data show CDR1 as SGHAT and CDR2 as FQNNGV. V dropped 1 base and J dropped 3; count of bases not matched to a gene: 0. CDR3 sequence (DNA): TGTGCCAGCAGCTTAGGGACTAGCTACAATGAGCAGTTCTTC. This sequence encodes CASSLGTSYNEQFF.

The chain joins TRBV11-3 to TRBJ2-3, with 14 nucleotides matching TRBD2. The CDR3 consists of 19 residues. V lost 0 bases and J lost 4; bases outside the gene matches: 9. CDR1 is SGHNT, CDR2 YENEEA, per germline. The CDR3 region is CASSLDSTSGRAFSDTQYF. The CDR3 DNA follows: TGTGCCAGCAGCTTAGATTCGACTAGCGGGAGGGCCTTCTCAGATACGCAGTATTTT.

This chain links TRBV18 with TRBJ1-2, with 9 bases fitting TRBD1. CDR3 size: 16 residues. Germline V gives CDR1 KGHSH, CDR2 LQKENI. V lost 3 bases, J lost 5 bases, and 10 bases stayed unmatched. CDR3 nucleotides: TGTGCCAGCTCACCCGCAGACAGGGGGAATACGTATGGCTACACCTTC. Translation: CASSPADRGNTYGYTF.

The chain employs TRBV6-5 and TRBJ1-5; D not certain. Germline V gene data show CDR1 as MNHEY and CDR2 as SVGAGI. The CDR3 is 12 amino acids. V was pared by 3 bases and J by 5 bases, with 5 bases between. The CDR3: CASSYYDQPQHF. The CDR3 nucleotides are TGTGCCAGCAGTTATTATGATCAGCCCCAGCATTTT.

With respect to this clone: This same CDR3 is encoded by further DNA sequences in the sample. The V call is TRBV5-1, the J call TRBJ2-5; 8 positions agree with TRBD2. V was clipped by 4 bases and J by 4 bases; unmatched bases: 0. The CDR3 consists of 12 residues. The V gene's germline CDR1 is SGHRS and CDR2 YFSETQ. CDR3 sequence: CASSREGETQYF. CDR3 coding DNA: TGCGCCAGCAGCCGGGAGGGAGAGACCCAGTACTTC. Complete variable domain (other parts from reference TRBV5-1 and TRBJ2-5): KAGVTQTPRYLIKTRGQQVTLSCSPISGHRSVSWYQQTPGQGLQFLFEYFSETQRNKGNFPGRFSGRQFSNSRSEMNVSTLELGDSALYLCASSREGETQYFGPGTRLLVL.

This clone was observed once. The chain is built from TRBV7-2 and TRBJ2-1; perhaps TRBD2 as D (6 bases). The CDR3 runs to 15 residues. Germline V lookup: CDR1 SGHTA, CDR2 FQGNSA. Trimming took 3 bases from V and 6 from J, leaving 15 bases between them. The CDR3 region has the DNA TGTGCCAGCAGCTTGGAGGGAACAGCCCGCAATGAGCAGTTCTTC. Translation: CASSLEGTARNEQFF.

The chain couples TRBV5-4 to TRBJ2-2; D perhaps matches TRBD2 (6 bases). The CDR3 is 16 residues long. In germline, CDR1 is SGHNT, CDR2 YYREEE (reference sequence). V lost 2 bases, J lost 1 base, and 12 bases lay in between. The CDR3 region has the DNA TGTGCCAGCAGCTTTGATGTGCGGGAGAACACCGGGGAGCTGTTTTTT. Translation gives CASSFDVRENTGELFF.

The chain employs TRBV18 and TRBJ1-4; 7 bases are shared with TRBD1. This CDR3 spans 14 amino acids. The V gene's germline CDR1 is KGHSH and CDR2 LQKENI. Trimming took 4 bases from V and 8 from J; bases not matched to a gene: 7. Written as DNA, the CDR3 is TGTGCCAGCTCACTTCACAGGGGTGGGGAAAAACTGTTTTTT. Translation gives CASSLHRGGEKLFF.

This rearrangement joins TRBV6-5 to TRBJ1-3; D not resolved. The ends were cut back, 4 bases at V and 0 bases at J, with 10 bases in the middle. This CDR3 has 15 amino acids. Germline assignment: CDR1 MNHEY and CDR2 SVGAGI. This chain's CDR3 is CASSFNPLSGNTIYF. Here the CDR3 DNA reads TGTGCCAGCAGTTTCAACCCCCTCTCTGGAAACACCATATATTTT.

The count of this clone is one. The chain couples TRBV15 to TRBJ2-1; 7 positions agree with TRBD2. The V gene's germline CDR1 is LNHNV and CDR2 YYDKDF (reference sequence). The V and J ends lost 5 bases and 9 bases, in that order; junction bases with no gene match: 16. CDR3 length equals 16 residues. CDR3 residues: CATSVSGTMSRPEQFF. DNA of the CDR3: TGTGCCACCAGCGTATCCGGGACTATGAGTCGTCCTGAGCAGTTCTTC. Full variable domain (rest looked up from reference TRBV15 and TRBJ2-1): DAMVIQNPRYQVTQFGKPVTLSCSQTLNHNVMYWYQQKSSQAPKLLFHYYDKDFNNEADTPDNFQSRRPNTSFCFLDIRSPGLGDTAMYLCATSVSGTMSRPEQFFGPGTRLTVL.

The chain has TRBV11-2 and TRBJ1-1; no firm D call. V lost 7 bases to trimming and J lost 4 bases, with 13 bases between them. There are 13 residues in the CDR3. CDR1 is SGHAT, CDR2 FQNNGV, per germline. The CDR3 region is CASTLVGSTEAFF. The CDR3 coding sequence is TGTGCCAGCACCCTCGTGGGGAGCACTGAAGCTTTCTTT.

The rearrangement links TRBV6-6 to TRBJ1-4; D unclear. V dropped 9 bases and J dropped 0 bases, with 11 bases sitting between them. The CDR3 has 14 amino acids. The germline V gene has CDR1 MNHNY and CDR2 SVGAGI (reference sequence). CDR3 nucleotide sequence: TGTGCCAGTAGAAGGCCCACAACTAATGAAAAACTGTTTTTT. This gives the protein CASRRPTTNEKLFF.

This CDR3 is CASSLRTGGAFQPQHF. For the CDR3, the DNA is TGTGCCAGCAGTTTACGGACAGGGGGCGCGTTTCAGCCCCAGCATTTT. This rearrangement joins TRBV28 to TRBJ1-5; 11 positions agree with TRBD1. V shed 2 bases, J shed 6 bases, and the junction held 6 bases outside the gene matches. The germline CDR1 and CDR2 sequences are MDHEN and SYDVKM. This CDR3 is built from 16 residues.

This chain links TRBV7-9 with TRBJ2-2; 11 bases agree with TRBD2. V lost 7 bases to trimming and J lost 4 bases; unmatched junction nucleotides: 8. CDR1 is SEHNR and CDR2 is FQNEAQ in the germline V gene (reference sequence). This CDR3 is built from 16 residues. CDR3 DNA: TGTGCCAGCATCCCCCCGCTAGCGGGGGGCACCGGGGAGCTGTTTTTT. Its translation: CASIPPLAGGTGELFF.

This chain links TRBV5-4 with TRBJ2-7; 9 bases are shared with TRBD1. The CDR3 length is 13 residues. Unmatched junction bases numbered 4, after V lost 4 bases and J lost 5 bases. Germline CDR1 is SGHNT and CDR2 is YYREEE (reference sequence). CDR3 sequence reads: CASSGRDRDEQYF. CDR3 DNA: TGTGCCAGCAGCGGCCGGGACAGGGACGAGCAGTACTTC.

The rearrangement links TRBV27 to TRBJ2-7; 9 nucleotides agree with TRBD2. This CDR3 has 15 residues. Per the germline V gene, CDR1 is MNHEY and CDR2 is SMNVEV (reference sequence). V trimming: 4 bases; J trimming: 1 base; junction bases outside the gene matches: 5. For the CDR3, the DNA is TGTGCCAGCAGTTGGACTAGCGCCAAGTCCTACGAGCAGTACTTC. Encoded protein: CASSWTSAKSYEQYF.

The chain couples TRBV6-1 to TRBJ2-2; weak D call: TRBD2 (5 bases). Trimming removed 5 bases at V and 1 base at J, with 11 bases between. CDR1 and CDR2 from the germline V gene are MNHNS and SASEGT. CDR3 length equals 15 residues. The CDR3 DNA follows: TGTGCCAGCAGTCAGAGACGGGAGAACACCGGGGAGCTGTTTTTT. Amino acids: CASSQRRENTGELFF.

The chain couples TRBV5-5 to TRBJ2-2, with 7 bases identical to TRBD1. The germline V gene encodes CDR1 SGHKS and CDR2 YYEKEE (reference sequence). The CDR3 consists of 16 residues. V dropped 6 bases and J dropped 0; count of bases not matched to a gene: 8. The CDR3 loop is CASNPTGFANTGELFF. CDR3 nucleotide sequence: TGTGCCAGCAACCCGACAGGGTTCGCGAACACCGGGGAGCTGTTTTTT.

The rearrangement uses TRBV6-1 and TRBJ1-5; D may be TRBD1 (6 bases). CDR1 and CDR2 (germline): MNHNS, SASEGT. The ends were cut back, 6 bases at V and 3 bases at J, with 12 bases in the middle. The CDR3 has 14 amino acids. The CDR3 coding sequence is TGTGCCAGCAGCCCGACAGGCCCCAATCAGCCCCAGCATTTT. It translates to CASSPTGPNQPQHF.